The sequence of this TCR beta chain was determined in a study of response to subunit inactivated influenza vaccine. Study-wide results and limits: The authors put forward the suggestion that each seasonal influenza vaccination may bring in only a limited number of new T cells.

TCRdb passed the RT-PCR reads through MiXCR, listing each CDR3 protein once. This sample yields over 150,000 distinct CDR3 sequences, of which under 15% are seen a single time; roughly 25% belongs to the top ten. Notes on this clonotype: Antigen: not known.

This CDR3 region has 18 residues. V lost 11 bases, J lost 0 bases, and 17 bases stayed unmatched. CDR1 and CDR2 (germline): LGHDT, YNNKEL (reference sequence). The material was CD8+ T cells sorted from PBMCs, obtained more than 4 days after vaccination. The TCR comes from a man in his forties or fifties who received an inactivated influenza vaccine. The chain carries TRBV3-1 and TRBJ2-3; 10 bases match TRBD2. This chain's CDR3 is CALCPQGLARSSTDTQYF. Here the CDR3 DNA reads TGTGCCCTCTGTCCCCAGGGACTAGCGAGATCTAGCACAGATACGCAGTATTTT.